This T cell receptor beta chain stems from a study of T cell repertoires in cytomegalovirus infection. Study context: Evidence of both CMV infection and a matching HLA type came from public TCR beta signatures. Findings and caveats of the study: Carriers of CMV plus the relevant HLA were identified by cumulative public TCR beta family frequency. Dominating the ex vivo response were HLA-C-restricted CMV-specific TCR beta clonotypes.

This CDR3 has 16 residues. Germline V gene sequence: CDR1 MDHEN, CDR2 SYDVKM. V lost 6 bases and J lost 4; bases outside the gene matches: 14. Using its own MiXCR run on the reads, TCRdb lists one record per CDR3 protein. Among 200,000 to 300,000 distinct CDR3 sequences listed, roughly an eighth were seen once. Turning to this clonotype: Its specificity is not known.

Source material: PBMCs. The chain links TRBV28 to TRBJ2-7; 8 bases are a match to TRBD1. This sequence was found in a human donor in good health (CMV status not recorded). Some clones in this sample may be carry-over from other donors' samples. CDR3 nucleotides: TGTGCCAGCAGCCCGACCGGGACAGGAGTAAATTACGAGCAGTACTTC. Its translation is CASSPTGTGVNYEQYF.